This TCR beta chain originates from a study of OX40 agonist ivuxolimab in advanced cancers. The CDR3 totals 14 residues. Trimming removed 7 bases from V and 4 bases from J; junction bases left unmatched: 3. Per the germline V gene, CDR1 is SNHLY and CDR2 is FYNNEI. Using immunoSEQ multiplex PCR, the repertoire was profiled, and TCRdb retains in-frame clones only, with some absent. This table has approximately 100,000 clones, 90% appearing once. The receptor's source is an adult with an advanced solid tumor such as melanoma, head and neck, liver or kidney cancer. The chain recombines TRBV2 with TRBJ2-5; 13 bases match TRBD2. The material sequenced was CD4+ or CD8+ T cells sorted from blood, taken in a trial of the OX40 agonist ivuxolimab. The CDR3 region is CASKWTSGRETQYF. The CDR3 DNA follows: TGTGCCAGCAAATGGACTAGCGGGAGAGAGACCCAGTACTTC.